This entry lists 7 T cell receptor beta chains sequenced from one sample in a study of CD8 T cells in ankylosing spondylitis. A single record per CDR3 protein comes from TCRdb applying MiXCR to the 5' RACE reads. Of 25,000 to 30,000 distinct CDR3 sequences in the sample, over 6.5% were seen once. The sequencing input was blood. Receptors originate from a male donor with ankylosing spondylitis or in good health (not recorded which).

This clonotype was observed a handful of times. The chain is built from TRBV6-2 or TRBV6-3 and TRBJ2-7; D is undetermined. In germline, CDR1 is MNHEY, CDR2 SVGEGT. V lost 5 bases and J 3 bases, leaving 5 bases between the germline ends. This CDR3 region has 11 residues. The CDR3: CASSQSYEQYV. As DNA, the CDR3 is TGTGCCAGCAGTCAAAGCTACGAGCAGTACGTC.

This clonotype was seen a handful of times. CDR3 protein: CASSPAVASGELFF. For the CDR3, the DNA is TGTGCCAGCAGCCCAGCGGTCGCCTCCGGGGAGCTGTTTTTT. The chain uses TRBV7-9 and TRBJ2-2, with D tentatively TRBD2 (5 bases). Germline values: CDR1 SEHNR, CDR2 FQNEAQ (reference sequence). Trimming removed 5 bases from V and 6 bases from J, with 13 bases in between. The CDR3 spans 14 residues. The full variable domain, completed using reference TRBV7-9 and TRBJ2-2, is DTGVSQNPRHKITKRGQNVTFRCDPISEHNRLYWYRQTLGQGPEFLTYFQNEAQLEKSRLLSDRFSAERPKGSFSTLEIQRTEQGDSAMYLCASSPAVASGELFFGEGSRLTVL.

V gene TRBV12-3 or TRBV12-4 combines with J gene TRBJ2-6; no reliable D call. V was trimmed by 4 bases and J by 3 bases, leaving 10 bases between them. The length of the CDR3 is 15 residues. In DNA, the CDR3 is TGTGCCAGCAGTTCTTTTCTGGTTGGGGCCAACGTCCTGACTTTC. Translated, it gives CASSSFLVGANVLTF.

This clonotype has a handful of counts. J is TRBJ1-1 and V is TRBV7-7; no definite D call. This CDR3 is 11 amino acids long. Germline assignment: CDR1 SSHAT and CDR2 FNYEAQ (reference sequence). The CDR3 DNA reads TGTGCTCTCACCCCGGGAACTGAAGCTTTCTTT. Amino acids: CALTPGTEAFF.

The chain joins TRBV27 to TRBJ2-2; 8 nucleotides agree with TRBD1. J gave up 0 bases and V 6 bases, and 9 bases lay outside the gene matches. This CDR3 is 17 amino acids long. Germline loops: CDR1 MNHEY, CDR2 SMNVEV (reference sequence). The CDR3: CASRPLDRAPNTGELFF. Written as DNA, the CDR3 is TGTGCCAGCAGACCACTGGACAGGGCGCCGAACACCGGGGAGCTGTTTTTT.

The V and J genes are TRBV27 and TRBJ1-1, with TRBD1 as a possible D gene (5 bases). The germline V gene has CDR1 MNHEY and CDR2 SMNVEV (reference sequence). Between the trimmed V and J ends, which lost 6 bases and 0 bases, there was a span of 14 bases. The CDR3 is 15 amino acids. The CDR3 reads CASRPWGRLNTEAFF. As DNA, the CDR3 is TGTGCCAGCAGACCCTGGGGCCGCTTGAACACTGAAGCTTTCTTT.

In this sample, this clonotype turned up many times. CDR3 DNA: TGTGCCAGCAGTGAATCGGCGGGGGGATACGAGCAGTACGTC. This encodes CASSESAGGYEQYV. The chain combines TRBV2 with TRBJ2-7; 8 nucleotides match TRBD2. There are 14 residues in the CDR3. Trimming removed 2 bases from V and 4 bases from J; junction bases left unmatched: 4. Germline CDR1 SNHLY, CDR2 FYNNEI.